This entry describes one TCR beta chain. The antigen is unknown. The CDR3 has 13 amino acids. The V gene end was trimmed by 4 bases and the J gene end by 6 bases; junction bases not matched to a gene: 5. Germline assignment: CDR1 LGHNA and CDR2 YSLEER. Every isolated RNA sample was fully reverse transcribed, so sequencing captured expressed TCRB transcripts. The method was immunoSEQ multiplex PCR; TCRdb's version includes in-frame clones alone and lacks a portion of them. The repertoire has 200,000 to 250,000 clones, around a quarter of them found once; the top ten carry approximately 4%. This specimen comes from a study of beta chain features in type 1 diabetes. Study conclusions and caveats: Insertion counts at VDJ junctions were lower in type 1 diabetes patients, who also showed more deletions there.

The sequence derives from a young man in good health. This chain joins TRBV4-3 and TRBJ2-7; TRBD1 aligns across 8 bases. Sequenced: central memory CD4+ T cells from blood. The CDR3 reads CASSPDREGEQYF. The CDR3 DNA sequence: TGCGCCAGCAGCCCGGACAGGGAAGGCGAGCAGTACTTC.